One sample yielded the 28 T cell receptor beta chains listed below, sequenced in a study of T cell responses to AZD1222 COVID-19 vaccine. Assay used: immunoSEQ multiplex PCR; TCRdb lists only in-frame clones, some missing. The sample records about 120,000 clones, about nine tenths being singletons. Sequences were derived from peripheral blood, sampled on day 0 of AZD1222 vaccination. These receptors originate from an adult in good health.

The chain has TRBV10-3 and TRBJ1-1; no definite D call. There are 14 residues in the CDR3. Germline CDR1 ENHRY, CDR2 SYGVKD. V was shortened by 3 bases and J by 0 bases, with 8 bases between the two germline ends. The CDR3 DNA follows: TGTGCCATCAGTGAAGAGTATATGAACACTGAAGCTTTCTTT. The encoded protein is CAISEEYMNTEAFF.

V gene TRBV29-1 combines with J gene TRBJ1-2; D is perhaps TRBD1 (5 bases). V lost 4 bases, J lost 2 bases, and 14 bases lay in between. CDR3 length equals 14 residues. CDR1 is SQVTM, CDR2 ANQGSEA, per germline. In nucleotides, the CDR3 is TGCAGCGTTGCGGTCCCAGGGTACAACTATGGCTACACCTTC. Residues: CSVAVPGYNYGYTF.

This clone was detected only a few times. V usage is TRBV19 and J usage is TRBJ2-7; no clear D gene. This CDR3 is 13 amino acids long. Looked up from germline, CDR1 is LNHDA and CDR2 is SQIVND (reference sequence). V gave up 6 bases and J gave up 3 bases, with 12 bases separating them. The CDR3 here is CASSLRTDYEQYF. CDR3 DNA sequence: TGTGCCAGTAGCCTTCGCACAGACTACGAGCAGTACTTC. Variable domain in full (rest from reference TRBV19 and TRBJ2-7): DGGITQSPKYLFRKEGQNVTLSCEQNLNHDAMYWYRQDPGQGLRLIYYSQIVNDFQKGDIAEGYSVSREKKESFPLTVTSAQKNPTAFYLCASSLRTDYEQYFGPGTRLTVT.

The CDR3 nucleotides are TGCGCCAGCAGCCAAGAGGGGGGGGCCTACAATGAGCAGTTCTTC. Its translation: CASSQEGGAYNEQFF. The chain joins TRBV4-3 to TRBJ2-1, with TRBD2 identical over 7 bases. V lost 0 bases to trimming and J lost 2 bases; unmatched junction nucleotides: 1. Germline CDR1 LGHNA, CDR2 YSLEER. The CDR3 runs 15 residues.

This chain links TRBV4-1 with TRBJ1-1; no reliable D call. Trimming stripped 6 bases from V and 5 bases from J, with 10 bases between. Germline-derived CDR1 and CDR2 are MGHRA and YSYEKL. The CDR3 has 12 residues. The CDR3 DNA follows: TGCGCCAGCAGATCATTAAGTACTGAAGCTTTCTTT. Its translation: CASRSLSTEAFF.

The V gene is TRBV5-6, the J gene TRBJ2-2; 7 nucleotides line up with TRBD2. There are 17 residues in the CDR3. With 4 bases clipped from V and 0 bases from J, the junction kept 9 bases outside the gene matches. Germline loops: CDR1 SGHDT, CDR2 YYEEEE. The CDR3 DNA is TGTGCCAGCAGCCCTGGGGCCCTAGCGGCGAACACCGGGGAGCTGTTTTTT. This codes for CASSPGALAANTGELFF.

CDR3 region: CASSPDSRSRGKLFF. CDR3 nucleotides: TGTGCCAGCAGCCCAGACTCTCGATCCCGCGGAAAACTGTTTTTT. This chain uses TRBV3-1 (or the pseudogene TRBV3-2) with TRBJ1-4; no clear D gene. The CDR3 is 15 residues long. The germline V gene encodes CDR1 LGHDT and CDR2 YNNKEL (reference sequence). Trimming stripped 4 bases from V and 10 bases from J, with 19 bases between.

The chain joins TRBV6-2 or TRBV6-3 to TRBJ2-1; possibly TRBD1 or TRBD2 for D (6 bases each). Germline V gene data show CDR1 as MNHEY and CDR2 as SVGEGT. V lost 4 bases, J lost 2 bases, and 18 bases lay in between. This CDR3 has 17 amino acids. CDR3 nucleotide sequence: TGTGCCAGCAGTTCGCCCGGGACTGGGGGCACCTACAATGAGCAGTTCTTC. Protein: CASSSPGTGGTYNEQFF.

This clone has just one count. The chain combines TRBV7-2 with TRBJ1-1; 7 bases are a match to TRBD1. The CDR3 runs to 14 residues. Germline CDR1 and CDR2: SGHTA and FQGNSA. The V segment lost 5 bases and the J segment 1 base; nucleotides outside the gene matches: 4. Here the CDR3 reads CASSQRQGNTEAFF. The CDR3 bases are TGTGCCAGCAGCCAAAGACAGGGGAACACTGAAGCTTTCTTT.

The rearrangement joins TRBV5-4 to TRBJ1-1; perhaps TRBD1 as D (6 bases). The V gene lost 4 bases and the J gene lost 8 bases, with 12 bases spanning the gap. This CDR3 region has 12 residues. Germline V gives CDR1 SGHNT, CDR2 YYREEE (reference sequence). CDR3 sequence reads: CASSNPGQEAFF. DNA of the CDR3: TGTGCCAGCAGCAACCCGGGACAAGAAGCTTTCTTT. Based on the CDR3 plus reference TRBV5-4 and TRBJ1-1, the full variable domain is ETGVTQSPTHLIKTRGQQVTLRCSSQSGHNTVSWYQQALGQGPQFIFQYYREEENGRGNFPPRFSGLQFPNYSSELNVNALELDDSALYLCASSNPGQEAFFGQGTRLTVV.

The rearrangement uses TRBV6-5 and TRBJ1-1; D may be TRBD1 (5 bases). Trimming cost V 7 bases and J 4 bases, with 16 bases left between them. CDR3 length: 14 residues. Germline CDR1 reads MNHEY; CDR2 reads SVGAGI. The CDR3 reads CASIAGTHGTEAFF. The CDR3 nucleotides read TGTGCCAGCATCGCCGGGACCCATGGCACTGAAGCTTTCTTT.

V is TRBV7-7 and J is TRBJ1-4; 11 bases line up with TRBD1. V dropped 5 bases and J dropped 10; count of bases not matched to a gene: 9. From germline, CDR1 is SSHAT and CDR2 FNYEAQ (reference sequence). This CDR3 contains 15 residues. CDR3 sequence (DNA): TGTGCCAGCAGCCCTTGGGACAGGGGGATTGCAAAACTGTTTTTT. Protein product: CASSPWDRGIAKLFF.

Only one count was recorded for this clone. The V and J genes are TRBV27 and TRBJ1-2; 11 positions match TRBD1. This CDR3 region has 14 residues. With V trimmed by 2 bases and J by 7 bases, 3 bases remained unmatched. Germline CDR1 MNHEY, CDR2 SMNVEV (reference sequence). The CDR3 sequence is CASSLTGQGVGYTF. CDR3 sequence (DNA): TGTGCCAGCAGTTTAACGGGACAGGGGGTTGGCTACACCTTC.

The J gene is TRBJ1-4, the V gene TRBV27, with D perhaps matching TRBD1 (6 bases). The V end was cut by 10 bases, the J end by 3 bases, with 24 bases between. The CDR3 length is 17 residues. Germline V gene sequence: CDR1 MNHEY, CDR2 SMNVEV (reference sequence). The CDR3 DNA reads TGTGCCACCAGACAACAGGGTAGCCTACGAGCTAATGAAAAACTGTTTTTT. Protein: CATRQQGSLRANEKLFF. Drawing the rest from reference TRBV27 and TRBJ1-4, the complete variable domain is EAQVTQNPRYLITVTGKKLTVTCSQNMNHEYMSWYRQDPGLGLRQIYYSMNVEVTDKGDVPEGYKVSRKEKRNFPLILESPSPNQTSLYFCATRQQGSLRANEKLFFGSGTQLSVL.

V is TRBV19 and J is TRBJ2-1; TRBD2 aligns across 10 bases. The trim removed 5 bases at V and 2 bases at J, leaving 3 bases unmatched. This CDR3 is 15 amino acids long. The germline V gene has CDR1 LNHDA and CDR2 SQIVND (reference sequence). For the CDR3, the DNA is TGTGCCAGTAGTTTAAGCGGGGGGGCCTACAATGAGCAGTTCTTC. Amino acids: CASSLSGGAYNEQFF.

The chain uses TRBV7-8 and TRBJ1-1, with D perhaps TRBD1 (5 bases). V gave up 5 bases and J gave up 2 bases, with 18 bases separating them. Germline V CDR1 and CDR2: SGHVS, FQNEAQ. The CDR3 is 16 residues long. DNA of the CDR3: TGTGCCAGCAGCCAACCTTCTGGGGCGTCAAACACTGAAGCTTTCTTT. This encodes CASSQPSGASNTEAFF.

The rearrangement links TRBV2 to TRBJ1-1; no firm D call. V lost 6 bases, J lost 4 bases, and 12 bases lay in between. This CDR3 comprises 13 residues. Germline CDR1 SNHLY, CDR2 FYNNEI. The CDR3 protein is CASRDVRGTEAFF. The CDR3 DNA sequence: TGTGCCAGCAGGGACGTCCGGGGCACTGAAGCTTTCTTT. The whole variable domain, remainder taken from reference TRBV2 and TRBJ1-1, is EPEVTQTPSHQVTQMGQEVILRCVPISNHLYFYWYRQILGQKVEFLVSFYNNEISEKSEIFDDQFSVERPDGSNFTLKIRSTKLEDSAMYFCASRDVRGTEAFFGQGTRLTVV.

A few counts support this clone. This chain uses TRBV6-1 with TRBJ1-6; D is unclear. Trimming took 3 bases from V and 11 from J, leaving 14 bases between them. This CDR3 has 14 amino acids. CDR1 is MNHNS, CDR2 SASEGT, per germline. CDR3 bases: TGTGCCAGCAGTGACCGGTGGAGTAGCGCACCCCTCCACTTT. Amino acid sequence: CASSDRWSSAPLHF.

The chain combines TRBV9 with TRBJ2-2; no firm D call. Trimming cost V 0 bases and J 1 base, with 7 bases left between them. This CDR3 is built from 15 residues. The germline CDR1 and CDR2 sequences are SGDLS and YYNGEE. The CDR3 loop is CASSVGILNTGELFF. The CDR3, as DNA: TGTGCCAGCAGCGTAGGGATATTGAACACCGGGGAGCTGTTTTTT.

This sequence joins TRBV6-1 and TRBJ2-1; the D call may be TRBD1 or TRBD2 (5 bases each). The length of the CDR3 is 13 residues. V lost 3 bases to trimming and J lost 8 bases, with 11 bases between them. Germline CDR1 and CDR2: MNHNS and SASEGT. CDR3 loop: CASSEGVWYEQFF. The CDR3 DNA sequence: TGTGCCAGCAGTGAGGGGGTCTGGTATGAGCAGTTCTTC.

The rearrangement uses TRBV10-3 and TRBJ1-2; TRBD1 matches at 8 bases. The CDR3 runs 15 residues. Germline V gene data show CDR1 as ENHRY and CDR2 as SYGVKD. The J segment lost 0 bases and the V segment lost 6 bases, leaving 6 bases of the junction unmatched. The CDR3 DNA is TGTGCCATCAGGGGACAGGACATAACTAACTATGGCTACACCTTC. Translation gives CAIRGQDITNYGYTF.

This clone was counted a few times. The chain is built from TRBV7-2 and TRBJ1-2; possibly TRBD1 for D (5 bases). The CDR3 spans 13 residues. V lost 4 bases and J lost 7, with 13 bases in between. Germline V gene lookup returns CDR1 SGHTA and CDR2 FQGNSA. This CDR3 is CASSSRVGAGYTF. CDR3 DNA: TGTGCCAGCAGCTCTAGGGTTGGGGCTGGCTACACCTTC.

CDR3 nucleotides: TGTGCCAGCAGTTCCGGGGGCGACGAGCAGTACTTC. As protein: CASSSGGDEQYF. The V and J genes are TRBV28 and TRBJ2-7, with D possibly called TRBD1 or TRBD2 (6 bases each). CDR1 and CDR2 from the germline V gene are MDHEN and SYDVKM. Trimming took 4 bases from V and 5 from J, leaving 9 bases between them. This CDR3 has 12 residues.

The genes are TRBV3-1 (or the pseudogene TRBV3-2) and TRBJ2-3; TRBD2 aligns across 8 bases. Germline values: CDR1 LGHDT, CDR2 YNNKEL (reference sequence). J gave up 4 bases and V 8 bases, and 5 bases lay outside the gene matches. The CDR3 runs 13 residues. CDR3 nucleotide sequence: TGTGCCAGCCGGGGTAGCGGGGCAGATACGCAGTATTTT. As protein: CASRGSGADTQYF.

The rearrangement joins TRBV10-3 to TRBJ1-4, with unresolved D. The germline V gene encodes CDR1 ENHRY and CDR2 SYGVKD. Trimming removed 6 bases at V and 4 bases at J, with 9 bases between. CDR3 size: 13 residues. CDR3 nucleotides: TGTGCCATCAGGGGGAGGGATAATGAAAAACTGTTTTTT. Its protein product is CAIRGRDNEKLFF.

CDR3 region: CASSWGTGNNQPQHF. Written as DNA, the CDR3 is TGTGCCAGCAGTTGGGGGACAGGGAACAATCAGCCCCAGCATTTT. The chain joins TRBV27 to TRBJ1-5, with 9 bases fitting TRBD1. The V and J ends lost 4 bases and 3 bases, in that order; junction bases with no gene match: 4. The CDR3 has 15 amino acids. Germline CDR1 is MNHEY and CDR2 is SMNVEV (reference sequence).

The chain combines TRBV7-9 with TRBJ2-7; D could derive from TRBD1 or TRBD2 (6 bases each). The CDR3 loop spans 14 amino acids. CDR1 and CDR2 from the germline V gene are SEHNR and FQNEAQ (reference sequence). Trimming stripped 2 bases from V and 2 bases from J, with 10 bases between. CDR3 DNA sequence: TGTGCCAGCAGCTTAATGGGGGGCACCTACGAGCAGTACTTC. As protein: CASSLMGGTYEQYF. The whole variable domain, filled in from reference TRBV7-9 and TRBJ2-7, reads DTGVSQNPRHKITKRGQNVTFRCDPISEHNRLYWYRQTLGQGPEFLTYFQNEAQLEKSRLLSDRFSAERPKGSFSTLEIQRTEQGDSAMYLCASSLMGGTYEQYFGPGTRLTVT.

This clone was seen a few times. The chain has TRBV6-1 and TRBJ2-7; TRBD1 matches 11 bases. CDR1 and CDR2 from the germline V gene are MNHNS and SASEGT. With V trimmed by 3 bases and J by 5 bases, 9 bases remained unmatched. The CDR3 sequence is 16 residues long. CDR3 amino acids: CASSEYTGTGGNEQYF. CDR3 bases: TGTGCCAGCAGTGAGTATACCGGGACAGGGGGAAACGAGCAGTACTTC.